Listed below are T cell receptor beta chains from one sample, sequenced in a study of cytomegalovirus exposure and HLA in healthy donors. Using immunoSEQ multiplex PCR, the repertoire was profiled, and TCRdb retains in-frame clones only, with some absent. The profile shows more than 85,000 clones, just under 80% of them singletons. The sequenced sample consisted of PBMCs. Receptors were obtained from a man aged 30 to 39 in good health and CMV-seronegative. Both conserved end residues are part of each CDR3. D genes are given only for firm matches. Size is stated for part of the rows, as once, few or many counts, or as a class when the clone is expanded.

d_gene	j_gene	v_gene	abundance	CDR3nt	CDR3aa
TRBD1	TRBJ2-7	TRBV23-1	-	TGCGCCAGCAGTCGGCTCCGGGACAGGGGGCACGAGCAGTACTTC	CASSRLRDRGHEQYF
-	TRBJ2-7	TRBV28	few	TGTGCCAGCAGTTTACGAACTAGAGTCGAGCAGTACTTC	CASSLRTRVEQYF
TRBD1	TRBJ1-3	TRBV18	-	TGTGCCAGCTCACTTAGACAGGGCTCTGGAAACACCATATATTTT	CASSLRQGSGNTIYF
TRBD1	TRBJ2-5	TRBV28	once	TGTGCCAGCAGTTTATCGACAGGGGTCGAGACCCAGTACTTC	CASSLSTGVETQYF
TRBD1	TRBJ1-2	TRBV19	-	TGTGCCAGTAGTATGGGAGACAGGGTCTATGGCTACACCTTC	CASSMGDRVYGYTF
TRBD2	TRBJ2-3	TRBV4-2	-	TGTGCCAGCAGCCAAGAGATACTAGCGGGGACTACAGATACGCAGTATTTT	CASSQEILAGTTDTQYF
-	TRBJ2-7	TRBV13	-	TGTGCCAGCAGCTTAGGCCGGGTATCCTACGAGCAGTACTTC	CASSLGRVSYEQYF
-	TRBJ2-3	TRBV7-2	once	TGTGCCAGCAGCTTAGAACTAGCAAGCACAGATACGCAGTATTTT	CASSLELASTDTQYF
-	TRBJ2-1	TRBV6-1	-	TGTGCCAGCATTACCGCCCGAGGCAATAAGCAGTTCTTC	CASITARGNKQFF
TRBD1	TRBJ1-6	TRBV25-1	-	TGTGCCAGCAGATCGGGACAGGGGTTGGGCTCCTATAATTCACCCCTCCACTTT	CASRSGQGLGSYNSPLHF
-	TRBJ2-7	TRBV29-1	-	TGCAGCGTTCGTCTGACAGAGAAGTACGAGCAGTACTTC	CSVRLTEKYEQYF
-	TRBJ2-7	TRBV14	-	TGTGCCAGCAGCCAAGCCGGCGGGGCCGAGCAGTACTTC	CASSQAGGAEQYF
-	TRBJ1-2	TRBV5-4	-	TGTGCCAGCAGCTCTAAGACAGATACTAACTATGGCTACACCTTC	CASSSKTDTNYGYTF
TRBD1	TRBJ1-1	TRBV19	-	TGTGCCAGTACTCGGGACAGGGTTTCTGAAGCTTTCTTT	CASTRDRVSEAFF
-	TRBJ2-7	TRBV15	-	TGTGCCACCAGCAGAGGCCGACTAGAGACCTACGAGCAGTACTTC	CATSRGRLETYEQYF
TRBD1	TRBJ2-1	TRBV6-5	-	TGTGCCAGCAGTACGGACAGGACCCTAAGAAATGAGCAGTTCTTC	CASSTDRTLRNEQFF
-	TRBJ1-5	TRBV7-6	once	TGTGCCAGCAGCTTAGGGCAGTCCAATCAGCCCCAGCATTTT	CASSLGQSNQPQHF
-	TRBJ2-6	TRBV6-5	few	TGTGCCAGCAGTCAGGGGTCTGGGGCCAACGTCCTGACTTTC	CASSQGSGANVLTF
TRBD1	TRBJ2-5	TRBV5-4	-	TGTGCCAGCAGCTCCGACAGGGGGAGAGAGACCCAGTACTTC	CASSSDRGRETQYF
-	TRBJ1-6	TRBV19	-	TGTGCCAGTAGTATTTCCAGGGAAAATTCACCCCTCCACTTT	CASSISRENSPLHF
-	TRBJ1-2	TRBV29-1	-	TGCAGCGTTTCAAGCGGGGGAGGCTACACCTTC	CSVSSGGGYTF
-	TRBJ2-1	TRBV15	-	TGTGCCACCAGCAGAGATCGGGCTAGCAGTGAGCAGTTCTTC	CATSRDRASSEQFF
-	TRBJ1-1	TRBV9	-	TGTGCCAGCAGCGGACAAGGTGAAGCTTTCTTT	CASSGQGEAFF
TRBD1	TRBJ1-2	TRBV14	-	TGTGCCAGCAGCCAAGACAGGGGGCGTATCTATGGCTACACCTTC	CASSQDRGRIYGYTF
-	TRBJ1-1	TRBV28	-	TGTGCCAGCAGTTTTAGTGTTGGGACTGAAGCCTTCTTT	CASSFSVGTEAFF
-	TRBJ2-5	TRBV5-4	-	TGTGCCAGCAGTTTATCAGAGGCCTTCCAAGAGACCCAGTACTTC	CASSLSEAFQETQYF
TRBD1	TRBJ1-3	TRBV5-1	-	TGCGCCAGCAGTCGTTCAAAACCGGGGACAGCAGGAAACACCATATATTTT	CASSRSKPGTAGNTIYF
-	TRBJ2-3	TRBV7-9	-	TGTGCCAGCAGCCCCAGGAACACAGATACGCAGTATTTT	CASSPRNTDTQYF
-	TRBJ2-3	TRBV5-4	-	TGTGCCAGCAGCTTGTCGTGGGAGTCTAGCACAGATACGCAGTATTTT	CASSLSWESSTDTQYF
TRBD2	TRBJ2-4	TRBV5-1	-	TGCGCCAGCAGCTTGACGGGGGGGGACAAAAACATTCAGTACTTC	CASSLTGGDKNIQYF
-	TRBJ2-7	TRBV28	-	TGTGCCAGCGGGTGGGACTTCAGCTACGAGCAGTACTTC	CASGWDFSYEQYF
-	TRBJ2-7	TRBV27	-	TGTGCCAGCATTTTTAGGGCGGACAGCGCAATCTACGAGCAGTACTTC	CASIFRADSAIYEQYF
-	TRBJ1-2	TRBV5-1	-	TGCGCCAGCAGCGCACAGGGTGGTGGCTACACCTTC	CASSAQGGGYTF
-	TRBJ2-1	TRBV7-9	-	TGTGCCAGCAGCGTCACTAGTAATGAGCAGTTCTTC	CASSVTSNEQFF
TRBD1	TRBJ1-2	TRBV29-1	-	TGCAGCGTTGGAAGGGCAGGGGGCATAGGGAACTATGGCTACACCTTC	CSVGRAGGIGNYGYTF
TRBD2	TRBJ2-7	TRBV7-8	-	TGTGCCAGCAGCGCCCATAGCGGGTCGGCCGAGCAGTACTTC	CASSAHSGSAEQYF
-	TRBJ1-3	TRBV18	-	TGTGCCAGCTCACCAGGGCAGGCTGGAAACACCATATATTTT	CASSPGQAGNTIYF
-	TRBJ1-2	TRBV11-2	-	TGTGCCAGCAGCGCCGGACGGGTTGAGGGGGAGGGATACACCTTC	CASSAGRVEGEGYTF
TRBD2	TRBJ2-7	TRBV18	-	TGTGCCAGCTCACCGCCTAGCGGCCAAACCTACGAGCAGTACTTC	CASSPPSGQTYEQYF
TRBD1	TRBJ1-1	TRBV5-4	few	TGTGCCAGCAGCTTGGTGGGTAGGGCAGGGGGCACTGAAGCTTTCTTT	CASSLVGRAGGTEAFF